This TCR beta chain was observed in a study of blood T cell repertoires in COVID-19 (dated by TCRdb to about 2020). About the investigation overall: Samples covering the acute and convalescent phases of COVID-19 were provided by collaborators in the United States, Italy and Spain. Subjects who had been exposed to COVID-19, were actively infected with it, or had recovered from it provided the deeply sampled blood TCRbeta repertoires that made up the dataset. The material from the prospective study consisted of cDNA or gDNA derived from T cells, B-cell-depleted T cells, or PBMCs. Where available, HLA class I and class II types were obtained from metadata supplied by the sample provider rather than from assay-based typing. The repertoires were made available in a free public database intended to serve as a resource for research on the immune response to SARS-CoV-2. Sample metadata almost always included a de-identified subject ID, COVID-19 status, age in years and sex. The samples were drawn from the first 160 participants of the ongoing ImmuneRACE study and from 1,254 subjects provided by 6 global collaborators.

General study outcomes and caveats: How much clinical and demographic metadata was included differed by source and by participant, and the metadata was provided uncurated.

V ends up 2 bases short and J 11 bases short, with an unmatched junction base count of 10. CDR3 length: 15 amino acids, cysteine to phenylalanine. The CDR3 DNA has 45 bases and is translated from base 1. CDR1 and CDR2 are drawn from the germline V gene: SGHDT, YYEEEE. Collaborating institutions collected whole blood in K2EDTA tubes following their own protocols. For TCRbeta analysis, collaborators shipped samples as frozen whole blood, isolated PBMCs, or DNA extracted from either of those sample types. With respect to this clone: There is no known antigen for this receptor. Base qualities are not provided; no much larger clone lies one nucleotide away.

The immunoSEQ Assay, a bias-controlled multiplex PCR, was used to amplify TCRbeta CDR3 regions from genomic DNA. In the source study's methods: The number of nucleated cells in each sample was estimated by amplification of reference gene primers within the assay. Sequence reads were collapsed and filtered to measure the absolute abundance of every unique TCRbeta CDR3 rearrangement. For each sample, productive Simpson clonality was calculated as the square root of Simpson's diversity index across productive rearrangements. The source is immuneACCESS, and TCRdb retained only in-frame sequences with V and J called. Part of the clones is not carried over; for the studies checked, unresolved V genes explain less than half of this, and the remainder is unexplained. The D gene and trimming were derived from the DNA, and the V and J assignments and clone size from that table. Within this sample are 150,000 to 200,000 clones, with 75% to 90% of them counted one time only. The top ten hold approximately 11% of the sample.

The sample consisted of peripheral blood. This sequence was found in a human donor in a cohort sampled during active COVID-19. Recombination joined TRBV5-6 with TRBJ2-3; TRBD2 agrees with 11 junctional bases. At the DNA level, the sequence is TGTGCCAGCAGCTTATATAGCGGGGGGGAGTTGAGGCAGTATTTT. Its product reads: CASSLYSGGELRQYF.